Shown below are 4 T cell receptor beta chains from a single sample sequenced in a study of blood T cell repertoires in COVID-19. Sequencing used immunoSEQ multiplex PCR; TCRdb keeps in-frame clones, though not all of them. The repertoire holds about 390,000 clones, with more than 70% as singletons. Sequencing used peripheral blood. The receptors here all came from a woman aged 60-75 years with COVID-19, enrolled during active disease.

V is TRBV5-4 and J is TRBJ2-7; 7 nucleotides match TRBD2. The CDR3 sequence is 14 residues long. With 5 bases clipped from V and 0 bases from J, the junction kept 5 bases outside the gene matches. Germline V gives CDR1 SGHNT, CDR2 YYREEE (reference sequence). The CDR3 is CASRDRTSSYEQYF. CDR3 sequence (DNA): TGTGCCAGCAGGGATCGGACTAGCTCCTACGAGCAGTACTTC.

This clone occurred a few times. The rearrangement joins TRBV2 to TRBJ1-2; 7 bases match TRBD1. Germline CDR1 is SNHLY and CDR2 is FYNNEI. The V and J ends lost 2 bases and 7 bases, in that order; junction bases with no gene match: 10. This CDR3 is built from 15 residues. For the CDR3, the DNA is TGTGCCAGCAGTGAAAGGCCAGGGGGAACGGGTGGCTACACCTTC. Amino acid sequence: CASSERPGGTGGYTF.

V usage is TRBV28 and J usage is TRBJ2-2; D remains ambiguous. Germline V gene data show CDR1 as MDHEN and CDR2 as SYDVKM. V lost 5 bases to trimming and J lost 3 bases, with 16 bases between them. The CDR3 extends over 16 amino acids. CDR3 sequence: CASSPLGRSHTGELFF. The CDR3 DNA is TGTGCCAGCAGTCCTTTAGGCAGGTCCCACACCGGGGAGCTGTTTTTT.

This chain uses TRBV5-6 with TRBJ2-5, with 8 positions matching TRBD1. Per the germline V gene, CDR1 is SGHDT and CDR2 is YYEEEE. Trimming at V came to 3 bases and at J to 3 bases, leaving 4 bases not matched to a gene. This CDR3 region has 14 residues. This CDR3 reads CASSWTGRKETQYF. The CDR3 nucleotides read TGTGCCAGCAGCTGGACAGGGAGAAAAGAGACCCAGTACTTC. The variable domain in full, completed from reference TRBV5-6 and TRBJ2-5, reads DAGVTQSPTHLIKTRGQQVTLRCSPKSGHDTVSWYQQALGQGPQFIFQYYEEEERQRGNFPDRFSGHQFPNYSSELNVNALLLGDSALYLCASSWTGRKETQYFGPGTRLLVL.